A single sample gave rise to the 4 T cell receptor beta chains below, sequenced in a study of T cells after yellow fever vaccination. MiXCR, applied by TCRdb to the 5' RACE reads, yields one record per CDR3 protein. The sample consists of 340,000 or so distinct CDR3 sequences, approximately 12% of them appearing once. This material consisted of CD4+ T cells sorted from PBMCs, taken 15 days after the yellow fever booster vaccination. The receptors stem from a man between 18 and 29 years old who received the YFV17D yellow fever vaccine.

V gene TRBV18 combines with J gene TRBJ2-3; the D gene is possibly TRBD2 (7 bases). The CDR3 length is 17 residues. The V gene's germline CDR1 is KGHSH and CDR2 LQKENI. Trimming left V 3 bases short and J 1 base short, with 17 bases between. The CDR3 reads CASSPPNQGRGTDTQYF. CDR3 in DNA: TGTGCCAGCTCACCCCCCAACCAGGGGAGGGGCACAGATACGCAGTATTTT. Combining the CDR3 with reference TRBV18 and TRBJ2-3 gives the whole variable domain NAGVMQNPRHLVRRRGQEARLRCSPMKGHSHVYWYRQLPEEGLKFMVYLQKENIIDESGMPKERFSAEFPKEGPSILRIQQVVRGDSAAYFCASSPPNQGRGTDTQYFGPGTRLTVL.

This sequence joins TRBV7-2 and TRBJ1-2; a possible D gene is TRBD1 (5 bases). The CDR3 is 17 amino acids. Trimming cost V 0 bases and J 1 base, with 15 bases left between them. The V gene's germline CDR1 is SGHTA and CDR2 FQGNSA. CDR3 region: CASSLAAGKYINYGYTF. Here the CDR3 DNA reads TGTGCCAGCAGCTTAGCCGCAGGGAAATACATTAACTATGGCTACACCTTC.

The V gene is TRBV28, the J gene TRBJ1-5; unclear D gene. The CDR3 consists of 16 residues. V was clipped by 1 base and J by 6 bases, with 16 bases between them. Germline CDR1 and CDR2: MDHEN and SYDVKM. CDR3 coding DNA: TGTGCCAGCAGTTTATTCATGGGTACATTCGGTCAGCCCCAGCATTTT. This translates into CASSLFMGTFGQPQHF. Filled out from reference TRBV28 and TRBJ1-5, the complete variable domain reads DVKVTQSSRYLVKRTGEKVFLECVQDMDHENMFWYRQDPGLGLRLIYFSYDVKMKEKGDIPEGYSVSREKKERFSLILESASTNQTSMYLCASSLFMGTFGQPQHFGDGTRLSIL.

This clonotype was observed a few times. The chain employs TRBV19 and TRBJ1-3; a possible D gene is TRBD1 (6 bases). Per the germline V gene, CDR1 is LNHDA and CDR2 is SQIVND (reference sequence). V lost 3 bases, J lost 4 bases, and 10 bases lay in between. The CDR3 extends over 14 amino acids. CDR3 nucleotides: TGTGCCAGTAGTATTCAGGGGCCCGGAAACACCATATATTTT. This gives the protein CASSIQGPGNTIYF. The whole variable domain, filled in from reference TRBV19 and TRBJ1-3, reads DGGITQSPKYLFRKEGQNVTLSCEQNLNHDAMYWYRQDPGQGLRLIYYSQIVNDFQKGDIAEGYSVSREKKESFPLTVTSAQKNPTAFYLCASSIQGPGNTIYFGEGSWLTVV.